This note documents a single T cell receptor (beta chain) sequence. There is no known antigen for this receptor. No qualities accompany the bases; no much larger clone lies one base away. The library relied on PCR. Sequenced using an Illumina HiSeq 2500. TCR library preparation used molecular barcoding, with unique molecular identifiers applied to normalize quantification of the TCRbeta repertoire. TCRdb ran its own pipeline on the public reads, namely fastp trimming at Q25 and MiXCR clone calling, and kept in-frame beta chains. Rows merge per CDR3 protein into single entries with the most common DNA and genes. Counted in this sample were fewer than 450,000 distinct CDR3 sequences; about 16% of them appeared once. The ten largest clones capture just over 40% of the sample. The data are from a study of T-cell reconstitution after alpha-beta-depleted transplantation in children (dated by TCRdb to about 2016). Notes on the research overall: The study quantitatively tracked T-cell immune reconstitution after TCRalphabeta/CD19-depleted allogeneic hematopoietic cell transplantation in children using TCR repertoire profiling. Beyond this particular receptor, the publication reports: The high TCRbeta diversity at day 60 in some patients was ascribed to recipient T cells and intrathymic progenitors that had survived conditioning. Hyperexpanded clone frequencies declined over subsequent months; after one year, T-cell counts and TCRbeta diversity were mostly attributed to newly produced T cells. About two months after transplant, the apparently early recovery of alphabetaT-cell counts reportedly depended on just several hundred clones that had expanded rapidly and came from non-depleted graft cells.

V is pruned by 2 bases and J by 3 bases, leaving 13 bases of the junction without a gene match. In the germline V gene, CDR1 corresponds to SGHVS and CDR2 to FQNEAQ. Including cysteine and phenylalanine, the CDR3 has 18 amino acids. Solely the CDR3 DNA is kept, with 54 bases framed from the first base. The treatment or condition label here, explained by the study, means: allogeneic hematopoietic cell transplantation with graft depleted of TCRalphabeta T cells and CD19 B cells. The children who served as transplant recipients had been given grafts of TCRalphabeta/CD19-depleted allogeneic hematopoietic cells.

The rearrangement joined TRBV7-8 to TRBJ2-7; a stretch of 10 junction bases matches TRBD2. Sequencing was performed on PBMCs, mostly from graft donor cells, taken 360 days after TCRalphabeta/CD19-depleted stem cell transplant. The source of this sequence is a male patient aged 2 to 10 who had a stem cell transplant for acute lymphoblastic leukemia, so the T cells may come from the graft donor. The DNA sequence is given as TGTGCCAGCAGCTTACGGGTAGCGGGAGGCCACTCTTACTACGAGCAGTACTTC. This translates into CASSLRVAGGHSYYEQYF.